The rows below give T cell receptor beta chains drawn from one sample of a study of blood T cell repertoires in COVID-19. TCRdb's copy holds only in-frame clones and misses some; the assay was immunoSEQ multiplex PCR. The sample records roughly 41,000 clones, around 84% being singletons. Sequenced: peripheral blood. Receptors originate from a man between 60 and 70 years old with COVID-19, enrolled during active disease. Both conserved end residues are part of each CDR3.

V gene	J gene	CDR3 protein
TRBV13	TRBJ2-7	CASSRTGAWEQYF
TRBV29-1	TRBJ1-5	CSVGTGGQPQHF
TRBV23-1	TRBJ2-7	CASSHTKRGEQYF
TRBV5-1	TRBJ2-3	CASSLGGSTDTQYF
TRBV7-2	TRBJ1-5	CASSFWTDSNQPQHF
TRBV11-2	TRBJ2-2	CASSFGLRGAGGELFF
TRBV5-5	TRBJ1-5	CASSFTGQNGNQPQHF
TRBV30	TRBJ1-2	CAWSVQIQGGYGYTF
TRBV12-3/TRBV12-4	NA	CASSIRQGAQHF
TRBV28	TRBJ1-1	CASSWGDRNTEAFF
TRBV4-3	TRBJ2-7	CASSQRQFYEQYF
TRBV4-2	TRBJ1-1	CASSQVGWGGNTEAFF
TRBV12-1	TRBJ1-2	CASSLEDRGQGSYGYTF
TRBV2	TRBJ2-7	CASSKDSWAYEQYF
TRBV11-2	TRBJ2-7	CASSTHAGTGYEQYF
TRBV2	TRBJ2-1	CASSEQYGRINEQFF
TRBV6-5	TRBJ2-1	CASSKTLSSYNEQFF
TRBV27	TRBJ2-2	CASSLYGGRADTGELFF
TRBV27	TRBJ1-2	CASSPGQGRGGYTF
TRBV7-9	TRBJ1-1	CASNSGQGDTEAFF
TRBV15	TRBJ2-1	CATSNSWGSGRFASGNEQFF
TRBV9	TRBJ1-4	CASSRKPTGLNEKLFF
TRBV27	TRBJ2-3	CASGTSIDTQYF
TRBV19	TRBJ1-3	CASIEGQGSSGNTIYF
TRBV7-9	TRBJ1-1	CASSLVLGADTEAFF
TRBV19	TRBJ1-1	CASSFRQGRTEAFF
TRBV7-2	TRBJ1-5	CASTLDRPGDQPQHF
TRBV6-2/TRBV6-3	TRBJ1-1	CASSDRIMNTEAFF